Listed below are T cell receptor beta chains from one sample, sequenced in a study of PD-1 blockade in mismatch repair-deficient tumors. The data were produced by immunoSEQ multiplex PCR, yet TCRdb's version contains in-frame clones alone and is incomplete. The table lists tens of thousands of clones, approximately 84% of them singletons. Specimen: peripheral blood, collected 12 weeks after starting pembrolizumab. The receptors derive from an adult with mismatch repair-deficient cancer. The CDR3 runs from the conserved cysteine through the conserved F or W. D genes are given only for firm matches. Not all rows give a size; the values are once, few, many and, for expanded clones, a class.

CDR3nt: TGTGCCAGTAGTATGCAGGGGACCTACGAGCAGTACTTC
CDR3aa: CASSMQGTYEQYF
v_gene: TRBV19
abundance: .
d_gene: .
j_gene: TRBJ2-7

CDR3nt: TGTGCCATCGGGCAGGCTGAAGCTTTCTTT
CDR3aa: CAIGQAEAFF
v_gene: TRBV7-9
abundance: .
d_gene: .
j_gene: TRBJ1-1

CDR3nt: TGTGCCAGCAGCGTAGGGCGGGGAACTAATGAAAAACTGTTTTTT
CDR3aa: CASSVGRGTNEKLFF
v_gene: TRBV2
abundance: once
d_gene: .
j_gene: TRBJ1-4

CDR3nt: TGTGCCAGCAGCTTAAGTCCGGGCCGAACAGATACGCAGTATTTT
CDR3aa: CASSLSPGRTDTQYF
v_gene: TRBV7-3
abundance: .
d_gene: .
j_gene: TRBJ2-3

CDR3nt: TGTGCCAGTAGACAGGGGGAAACCTACAATCAGCCCCAGCATTTT
CDR3aa: CASRQGETYNQPQHF
v_gene: TRBV19
abundance: .
d_gene: TRBD1
j_gene: TRBJ1-5

CDR3nt: TGCAGCGTTGCTCGGCAAGAGACCCAGTACTTC
CDR3aa: CSVARQETQYF
v_gene: TRBV29-1
abundance: .
d_gene: .
j_gene: TRBJ2-5

CDR3nt: TGTGCCAGCAGCGAGCCCAGTTATAGCAATCAGCCCCAGCATTTT
CDR3aa: CASSEPSYSNQPQHF
v_gene: TRBV6-4
abundance: once
d_gene: .
j_gene: TRBJ1-5

CDR3nt: TGTGCCAGCAGCCCGACAGGGGTCGCAGATACGCAGTATTTT
CDR3aa: CASSPTGVADTQYF
v_gene: TRBV7-3
abundance: .
d_gene: TRBD1
j_gene: TRBJ2-3

CDR3nt: TGTGCCAGCACCGGCGAGGGTGCCGACAGGGACGGCTATGGCTACACCTTC
CDR3aa: CASTGEGADRDGYGYTF
v_gene: TRBV9
abundance: .
d_gene: TRBD1
j_gene: TRBJ1-2

CDR3nt: TGTGCCAGTAGGCGGGAGGATAGCACAGATACGCAGTATTTT
CDR3aa: CASRREDSTDTQYF
v_gene: TRBV19
abundance: .
d_gene: TRBD2
j_gene: TRBJ2-3

CDR3nt: TGTGCCAGCAGCTTGGCGACAGGCGAAGCTTTCTTT
CDR3aa: CASSLATGEAFF
v_gene: TRBV7-9
abundance: .
d_gene: .
j_gene: TRBJ1-1

CDR3nt: TGTGCCAGCAGTCCGGACGGCTCTGGGGCCAACGTCCTGACTTTC
CDR3aa: CASSPDGSGANVLTF
v_gene: TRBV6-5
abundance: .
d_gene: .
j_gene: TRBJ2-6

CDR3nt: TGCGCCAGCAGCTTGGCCCTCGCGGGAGGTAGGGATACGCAGTATTTT
CDR3aa: CASSLALAGGRDTQYF
v_gene: TRBV5-1
abundance: .
d_gene: TRBD2
j_gene: TRBJ2-3

CDR3nt: TGTGCCAGCAGCTTGGCGTCTCGCTGGCAAACCTACGAGCAGTACTTC
CDR3aa: CASSLASRWQTYEQYF
v_gene: TRBV5-5
abundance: once
d_gene: .
j_gene: TRBJ2-7

CDR3nt: TGTGCTAGTGGTTTGGTACTGGGGGCGGGGACCTACGAGCAGTACTTC
CDR3aa: CASGLVLGAGTYEQYF
v_gene: TRBV12-5
abundance: .
d_gene: .
j_gene: TRBJ2-7

CDR3nt: TGTGCCAGCAGCTCGAATACAGGGTCCTACGAGCAGTACTTC
CDR3aa: CASSSNTGSYEQYF
v_gene: TRBV7-9
abundance: once
d_gene: .
j_gene: TRBJ2-7

CDR3nt: TGTGCCAGCAGCCGAGTGGCTAACACAGATACGCAGTATTTT
CDR3aa: CASSRVANTDTQYF
v_gene: TRBV6-6
abundance: .
d_gene: .
j_gene: TRBJ2-3

CDR3nt: TGTGCCATCAGTGAACTAGGTCCACGTGTCGCGGGACACACAGATACGCAGTATTTT
CDR3aa: CAISELGPRVAGHTDTQYF
v_gene: TRBV10-3
abundance: .
d_gene: .
j_gene: TRBJ2-3

CDR3nt: TGTGCCACATCTAGCGCAAGCCAGCAGTACTTC
CDR3aa: CATSSASQQYF
v_gene: TRBV6-5
abundance: .
d_gene: .
j_gene: TRBJ2-7

CDR3nt: TGTGCCAGCAGCTTAGGGTCCGGGGGAGAGACCCAGTACTTC
CDR3aa: CASSLGSGGETQYF
v_gene: TRBV11-2
abundance: .
d_gene: .
j_gene: TRBJ2-5

CDR3nt: TGTGCCAGCAGCTTGGACACCTTTGCCGCCTTC
CDR3aa: CASSLDTFAAF
v_gene: TRBV5-4
abundance: few
d_gene: .
j_gene: TRBJ1-2

CDR3nt: TGTGCCAGCAGTTTACTAACTAGCGCCTCCGAGACCCAGTACTTC
CDR3aa: CASSLLTSASETQYF
v_gene: TRBV28
abundance: .
d_gene: TRBD2
j_gene: TRBJ2-5

CDR3nt: TGCGCCAGCAGCCTGTACAATGAGCAGTTCTTC
CDR3aa: CASSLYNEQFF
v_gene: TRBV5-1
abundance: .
d_gene: .
j_gene: TRBJ2-1

CDR3nt: TGTGCCAGTAGTATTAGCGAACCAGAGACCCAGTACTTC
CDR3aa: CASSISEPETQYF
v_gene: TRBV19
abundance: .
d_gene: .
j_gene: TRBJ2-5

CDR3nt: TGTGCCAGCAGTGATCAGGGGTATAGCAATCAGCCCCAGCATTTT
CDR3aa: CASSDQGYSNQPQHF
v_gene: TRBV2
abundance: .
d_gene: .
j_gene: TRBJ1-5

CDR3nt: TGTGCCAGTAGTATAGGCCGTAATCAGCCCCAGCATTTT
CDR3aa: CASSIGRNQPQHF
v_gene: TRBV19
abundance: .
d_gene: .
j_gene: TRBJ1-5

CDR3nt: TGTGCCAGTAGTATAGAGGGCGGGGGCCAGCCCCAGCATTTT
CDR3aa: CASSIEGGGQPQHF
v_gene: TRBV19
abundance: .
d_gene: .
j_gene: TRBJ1-5

CDR3nt: TGCAGCGTTGAAACTACGGGGGGAGGGACTGAAGCTTTCTTT
CDR3aa: CSVETTGGGTEAFF
v_gene: TRBV29-1
abundance: .
d_gene: .
j_gene: TRBJ1-1

CDR3nt: TGTGCCAGCAGAAGGCGGGAGGGCCTAAATGAGCAGTTCTTC
CDR3aa: CASRRREGLNEQFF
v_gene: TRBV4-2
abundance: once
d_gene: TRBD2
j_gene: TRBJ2-1

CDR3nt: TGCGCCAGCAGCTGGGGGACAGCTAGCACTGAAGCTTTCTTT
CDR3aa: CASSWGTASTEAFF
v_gene: TRBV5-1
abundance: few
d_gene: TRBD1
j_gene: TRBJ1-1

CDR3nt: TGTGCCAGCAGTGCCGGGACAGGGAAATACGAGCAGTACTTC
CDR3aa: CASSAGTGKYEQYF
v_gene: TRBV6-5
abundance: .
d_gene: TRBD1
j_gene: TRBJ2-7

CDR3nt: TGCAGCGTTGAAGAACCCCGGGGTAGCGAGCAGTACTTC
CDR3aa: CSVEEPRGSEQYF
v_gene: TRBV29-1
abundance: .
d_gene: .
j_gene: TRBJ2-7

CDR3nt: TGTGCCAGCAGCTTAGCCACAGCCTACGAGCAGTACTTC
CDR3aa: CASSLATAYEQYF
v_gene: TRBV7-9
abundance: .
d_gene: .
j_gene: TRBJ2-7

CDR3nt: TGTGCCAGTAGTGCAAGGGCTAGCGTTTACTACAATGAGCAGTTCTTC
CDR3aa: CASSARASVYYNEQFF
v_gene: TRBV19
abundance: .
d_gene: .
j_gene: TRBJ2-1

CDR3nt: TGTGCCAGCAGCTTGGGTGGCCAAGCCTACGAGCAGTACTTC
CDR3aa: CASSLGGQAYEQYF
v_gene: TRBV5-4
abundance: few
d_gene: .
j_gene: TRBJ2-7

CDR3nt: TGTGCCAGCAGCTTAGACGGAGACTATGGCTACACCTTC
CDR3aa: CASSLDGDYGYTF
v_gene: TRBV13
abundance: .
d_gene: .
j_gene: TRBJ1-2

CDR3nt: TGTGCCAGCAGCTTGGGGGGGCTTAATGAGCAGTTCTTC
CDR3aa: CASSLGGLNEQFF
v_gene: TRBV5-4
abundance: .
d_gene: .
j_gene: TRBJ2-1

CDR3nt: TGTGCCAGCAGTGAAAAGGGGGGACCCTACACAGATACGCAGTATTTT
CDR3aa: CASSEKGGPYTDTQYF
v_gene: TRBV2
abundance: .
d_gene: .
j_gene: TRBJ2-3

CDR3nt: TGTGCCTGGAGTGTAGGCCGGGGGAACACTGAAGCTTTCTTT
CDR3aa: CAWSVGRGNTEAFF
v_gene: TRBV30
abundance: .
d_gene: .
j_gene: TRBJ1-1

CDR3nt: TGTGCCAGCAGGGACAGGGGAGCAGAAGCTTTCTTT
CDR3aa: CASRDRGAEAFF
v_gene: TRBV5-4
abundance: .
d_gene: TRBD1
j_gene: TRBJ1-1

CDR3nt: TGCAGCGTGCAAAAGGGAGGTTTCACCGGGGAGCTGTTTTTT
CDR3aa: CSVQKGGFTGELFF
v_gene: TRBV29-1
abundance: .
d_gene: .
j_gene: TRBJ2-2

CDR3nt: TGTGCCAGCAGTGCTAGCATCCGGGACAGGGGCCGAGGCTACACCTTC
CDR3aa: CASSASIRDRGRGYTF
v_gene: TRBV6-4
abundance: .
d_gene: TRBD1
j_gene: TRBJ1-2

CDR3nt: TGCAGCGTTGGGTGGCGAAACACCGGGGAGCTGTTTTTT
CDR3aa: CSVGWRNTGELFF
v_gene: TRBV29-1
abundance: .
d_gene: .
j_gene: TRBJ2-2

CDR3nt: TGTGCCAGCAGTGAGAATGACTGGAGGCAGCTCGGAAATGGCTACACCTTC
CDR3aa: CASSENDWRQLGNGYTF
v_gene: TRBV6-1
abundance: .
d_gene: .
j_gene: TRBJ1-2

CDR3nt: TGTGCCAGCAGTTTACAGACTAGCCCCGCATACGATACGCAGTATTTT
CDR3aa: CASSLQTSPAYDTQYF
v_gene: TRBV27
abundance: .
d_gene: TRBD2
j_gene: TRBJ2-3

CDR3nt: TGTGCCAGTAGACAGGGAGGCACTGAAGCTTTCTTT
CDR3aa: CASRQGGTEAFF
v_gene: TRBV19
abundance: .
d_gene: .
j_gene: TRBJ1-1

CDR3nt: TGTGCCAGCATTGGGAGGACTAGCCGGTACAATGAGCAGTTCTTC
CDR3aa: CASIGRTSRYNEQFF
v_gene: TRBV6-5
abundance: .
d_gene: TRBD2
j_gene: TRBJ2-1

CDR3nt: TGTGCCTGGAGTAACCTAAGGTGGGGAGGGGAGGTGAACACTGAAGCTTTCTTT
CDR3aa: CAWSNLRWGGEVNTEAFF
v_gene: TRBV30
abundance: once
d_gene: .
j_gene: TRBJ1-1

CDR3nt: TGTGCCAGCAGCCTCAGCGGGAGGCTTGCCAATGAGCAGTTCTTC
CDR3aa: CASSLSGRLANEQFF
v_gene: TRBV14
abundance: .
d_gene: TRBD2
j_gene: TRBJ2-1

CDR3nt: TGTGCCAGCAGCTTTTGGGGCAGGGCGGATTTTTTGGGGGAGCAGTACTTC
CDR3aa: CASSFWGRADFLGEQYF
v_gene: TRBV5-8
abundance: once
d_gene: .
j_gene: TRBJ2-7

CDR3nt: TGTGCTCTTGGGGCTAGCCAAGAGACCCAGTACTTC
CDR3aa: CALGASQETQYF
v_gene: TRBV5-4
abundance: .
d_gene: .
j_gene: TRBJ2-5

CDR3nt: TGTGCCAGCAGCAACATCGCGAACACCGGGGAGCTGTTTTTT
CDR3aa: CASSNIANTGELFF
v_gene: TRBV5-4
abundance: .
d_gene: .
j_gene: TRBJ2-2

CDR3nt: TGTGCCAGCAGTACAGGGGTCGGAAGTATCAATGAGCAGTTCTTC
CDR3aa: CASSTGVGSINEQFF
v_gene: TRBV14
abundance: .
d_gene: TRBD1
j_gene: TRBJ2-1

CDR3nt: TGTGCCATCAGTGACGAGAAATACAGGGGATCTGGGGCCAACGTCCTGACTTTC
CDR3aa: CAISDEKYRGSGANVLTF
v_gene: TRBV10-3
abundance: .
d_gene: TRBD1
j_gene: TRBJ2-6

CDR3nt: TGTGCCAGCAGCGGACGCTGGGGCAGGGAATACGAGCAGTACTTC
CDR3aa: CASSGRWGREYEQYF
v_gene: TRBV7-8
abundance: .
d_gene: .
j_gene: TRBJ2-7

CDR3nt: TGTGCCAGCAGCGTAGGGGAAGGTTGGCAATTGAACACTGAAGCTTTCTTT
CDR3aa: CASSVGEGWQLNTEAFF
v_gene: TRBV9
abundance: .
d_gene: .
j_gene: TRBJ1-1

CDR3nt: TGCGCCAGCAGCTTGAGCGGTCAGGACGGCCAAGAGACCCAGTACTTC
CDR3aa: CASSLSGQDGQETQYF
v_gene: TRBV5-1
abundance: .
d_gene: .
j_gene: TRBJ2-5

CDR3nt: TGTGCCAGTAGTGACAGGATGGGGGATTATGAAGCTTTCTTT
CDR3aa: CASSDRMGDYEAFF
v_gene: TRBV19
abundance: .
d_gene: .
j_gene: TRBJ1-1

CDR3nt: TGCGCCAGCAGCTTGGGACCCGCGGGGGATACGCAGTATTTT
CDR3aa: CASSLGPAGDTQYF
v_gene: TRBV5-1
abundance: .
d_gene: .
j_gene: TRBJ2-3